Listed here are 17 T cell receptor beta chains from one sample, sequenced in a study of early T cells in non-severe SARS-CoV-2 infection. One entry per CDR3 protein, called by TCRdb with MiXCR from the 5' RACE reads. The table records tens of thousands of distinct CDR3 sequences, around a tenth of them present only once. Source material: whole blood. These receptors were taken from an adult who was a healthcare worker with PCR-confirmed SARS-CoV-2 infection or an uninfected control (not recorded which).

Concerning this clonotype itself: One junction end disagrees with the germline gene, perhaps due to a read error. As DNA, the CDR3 is TGTGCCAGCAGCGAAGACCAACTAGCGGGGTACAATGAGCAGTTCTTC. This gives the protein CASSEDQLAGYNEQFF. This sequence joins TRBV6-1 and TRBJ2-1; 10 nucleotides match TRBD2. CDR1 is MNHNS, CDR2 SASEGT, per germline. CDR3 length: 16 residues.

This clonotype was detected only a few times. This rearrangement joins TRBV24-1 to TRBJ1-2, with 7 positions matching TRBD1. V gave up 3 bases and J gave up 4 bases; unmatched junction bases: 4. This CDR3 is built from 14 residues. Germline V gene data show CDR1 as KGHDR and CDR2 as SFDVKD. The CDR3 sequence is CATSDQDRPYGYTF. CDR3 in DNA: TGTGCCACCAGTGATCAGGACAGGCCCTATGGCTACACCTTC.

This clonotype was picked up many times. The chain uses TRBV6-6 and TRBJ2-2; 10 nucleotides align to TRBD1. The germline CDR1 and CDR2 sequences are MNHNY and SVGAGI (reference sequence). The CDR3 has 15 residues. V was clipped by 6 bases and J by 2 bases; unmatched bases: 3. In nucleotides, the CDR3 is TGTGCCAGCAGCAGGACAGGGGGAAACACCGGGGAGCTGTTTTTT. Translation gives CASSRTGGNTGELFF.

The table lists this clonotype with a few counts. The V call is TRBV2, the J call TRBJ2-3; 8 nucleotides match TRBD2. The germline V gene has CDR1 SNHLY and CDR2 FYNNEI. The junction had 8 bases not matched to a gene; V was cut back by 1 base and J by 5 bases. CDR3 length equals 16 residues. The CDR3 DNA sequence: TGTGCCAGCAGTGAAGACCCCGCGGGGGGAAAAGATACGCAGTATTTT. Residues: CASSEDPAGGKDTQYF.

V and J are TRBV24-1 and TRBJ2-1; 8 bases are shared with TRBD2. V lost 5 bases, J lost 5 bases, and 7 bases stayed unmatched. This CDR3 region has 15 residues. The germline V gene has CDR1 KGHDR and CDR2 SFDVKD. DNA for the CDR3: TGTGCCACCAGTGGTCGCACTAGCGGTCACAATGAGCAGTTCTTC. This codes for CATSGRTSGHNEQFF.

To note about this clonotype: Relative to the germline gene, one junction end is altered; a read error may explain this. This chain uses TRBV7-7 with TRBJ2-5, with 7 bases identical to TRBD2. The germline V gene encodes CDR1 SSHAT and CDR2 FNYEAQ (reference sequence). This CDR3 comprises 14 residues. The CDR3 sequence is CASSFFGREETQYF. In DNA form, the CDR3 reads TGTGCTAGCAGTTTCTTCGGGCGGGAGGAGACCCAGTACTTC.

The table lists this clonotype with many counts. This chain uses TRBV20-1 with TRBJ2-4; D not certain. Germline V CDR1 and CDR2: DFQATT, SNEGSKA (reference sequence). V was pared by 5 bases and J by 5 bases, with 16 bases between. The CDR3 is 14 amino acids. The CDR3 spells CSALLVAVQNIQYF. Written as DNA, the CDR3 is TGCAGTGCTCTCCTAGTGGCGGTACAAAACATTCAGTACTTC.

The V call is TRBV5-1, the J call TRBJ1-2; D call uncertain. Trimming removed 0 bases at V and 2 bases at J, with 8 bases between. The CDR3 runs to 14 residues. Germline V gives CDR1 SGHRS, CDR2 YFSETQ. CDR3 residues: CASSLESVNYGYTF. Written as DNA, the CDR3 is TGCGCCAGCAGCTTGGAATCTGTAAACTATGGCTACACCTTC.

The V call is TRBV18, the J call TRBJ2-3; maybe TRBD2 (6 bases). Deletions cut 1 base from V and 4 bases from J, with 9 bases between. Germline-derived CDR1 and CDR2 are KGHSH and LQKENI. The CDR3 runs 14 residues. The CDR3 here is CASSPQGTSDTQYF. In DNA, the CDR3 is TGTGCCAGCTCACCACAGGGGACTTCAGATACGCAGTATTTT.

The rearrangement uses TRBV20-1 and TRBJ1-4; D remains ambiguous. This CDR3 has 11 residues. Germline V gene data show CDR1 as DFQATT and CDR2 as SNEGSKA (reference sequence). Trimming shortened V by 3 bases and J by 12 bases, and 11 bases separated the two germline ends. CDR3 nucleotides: TGCAGTGCTAGTAGCAGGCATCAACTGTTTTTT. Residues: CSASSRHQLFF.

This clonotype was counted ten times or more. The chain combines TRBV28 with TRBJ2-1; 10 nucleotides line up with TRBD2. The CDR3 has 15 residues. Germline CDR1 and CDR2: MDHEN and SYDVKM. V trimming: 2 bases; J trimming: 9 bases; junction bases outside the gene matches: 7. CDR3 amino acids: CASSLERGGNGEQFF. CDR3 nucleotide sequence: TGTGCCAGCAGTTTAGAGCGGGGGGGTAACGGTGAGCAGTTCTTC.

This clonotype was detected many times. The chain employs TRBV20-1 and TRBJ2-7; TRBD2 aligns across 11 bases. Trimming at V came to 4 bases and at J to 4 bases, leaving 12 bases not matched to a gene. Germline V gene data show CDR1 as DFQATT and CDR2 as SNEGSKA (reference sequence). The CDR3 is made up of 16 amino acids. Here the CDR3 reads CSATPLLAGGTYEQYF. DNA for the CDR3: TGCAGTGCTACCCCCCTTCTAGCGGGAGGTACGTACGAGCAGTACTTC.

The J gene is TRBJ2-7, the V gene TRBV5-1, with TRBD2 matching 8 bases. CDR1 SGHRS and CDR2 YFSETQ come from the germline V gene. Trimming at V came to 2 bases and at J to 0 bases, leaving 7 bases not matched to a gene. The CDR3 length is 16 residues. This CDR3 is CASSFHSGTNSYEQYF. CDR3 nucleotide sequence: TGCGCCAGCAGCTTCCATAGCGGGACGAACTCCTACGAGCAGTACTTC. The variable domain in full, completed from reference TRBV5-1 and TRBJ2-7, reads KAGVTQTPRYLIKTRGQQVTLSCSPISGHRSVSWYQQTPGQGLQFLFEYFSETQRNKGNFPGRFSGRQFSNSRSEMNVSTLELGDSALYLCASSFHSGTNSYEQYFGPGTRLTVT.

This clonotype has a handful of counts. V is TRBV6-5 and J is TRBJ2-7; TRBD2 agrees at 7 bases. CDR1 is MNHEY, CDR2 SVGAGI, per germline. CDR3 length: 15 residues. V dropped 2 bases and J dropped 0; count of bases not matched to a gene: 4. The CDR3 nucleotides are TGTGCCAGCAGTTACACTAGCGTGAGCTCCTACGAGCAGTACTTC. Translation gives CASSYTSVSSYEQYF.

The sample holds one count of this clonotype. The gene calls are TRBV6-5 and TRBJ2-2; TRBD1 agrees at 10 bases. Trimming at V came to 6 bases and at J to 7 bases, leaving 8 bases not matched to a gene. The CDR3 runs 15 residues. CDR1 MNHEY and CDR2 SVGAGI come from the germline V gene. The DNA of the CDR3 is TGTGCCAGCAGCCACGGGACAGGGGATTTCGGGGAGCTGTTTTTT. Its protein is CASSHGTGDFGELFF.

CDR3 nucleotide sequence: TGTGCCAGCTCACCCCTCTCTAGCGGGGTTTACAATGAGCAGTTCTTC. It is translated as CASSPLSSGVYNEQFF. This rearrangement joins TRBV18 to TRBJ2-1; 9 bases line up with TRBD2. The CDR3 runs 16 residues. Unmatched junction bases numbered 7, after V lost 3 bases and J lost 4 bases. Germline-derived CDR1 and CDR2 are KGHSH and LQKENI.

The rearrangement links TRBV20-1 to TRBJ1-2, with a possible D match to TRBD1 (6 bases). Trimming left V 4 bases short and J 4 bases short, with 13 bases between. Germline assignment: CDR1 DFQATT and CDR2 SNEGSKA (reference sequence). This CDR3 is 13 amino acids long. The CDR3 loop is CSAKPGHVYGYTF. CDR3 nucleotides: TGCAGTGCTAAACCGGGACACGTCTATGGCTACACCTTC.